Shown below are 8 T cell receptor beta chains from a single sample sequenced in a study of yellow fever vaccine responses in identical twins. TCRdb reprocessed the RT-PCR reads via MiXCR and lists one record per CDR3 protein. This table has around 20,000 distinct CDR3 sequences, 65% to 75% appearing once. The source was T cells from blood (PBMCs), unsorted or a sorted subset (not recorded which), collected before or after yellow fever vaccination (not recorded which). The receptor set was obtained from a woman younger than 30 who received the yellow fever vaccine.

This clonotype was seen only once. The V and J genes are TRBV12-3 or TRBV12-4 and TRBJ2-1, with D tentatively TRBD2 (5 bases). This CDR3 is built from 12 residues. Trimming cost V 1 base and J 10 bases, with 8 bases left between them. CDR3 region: CASSLESSEQFF. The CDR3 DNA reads TGTGCCAGCAGTTTAGAGTCTAGCGAGCAGTTCTTC.

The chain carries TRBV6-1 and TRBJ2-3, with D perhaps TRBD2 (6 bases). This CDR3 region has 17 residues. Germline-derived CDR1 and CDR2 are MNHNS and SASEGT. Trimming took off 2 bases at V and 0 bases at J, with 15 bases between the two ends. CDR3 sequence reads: CASSELIGGRSTDTQYF. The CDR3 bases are TGTGCCAGCAGTGAACTTATCGGGGGAAGAAGCACAGATACGCAGTATTTT.

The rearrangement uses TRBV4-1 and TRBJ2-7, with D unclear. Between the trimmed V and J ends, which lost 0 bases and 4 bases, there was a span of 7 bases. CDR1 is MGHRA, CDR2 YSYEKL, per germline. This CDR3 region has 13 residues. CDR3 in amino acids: CASSQEFGYEQYF. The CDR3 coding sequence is TGCGCCAGCAGCCAAGAATTCGGTTACGAGCAGTACTTC.

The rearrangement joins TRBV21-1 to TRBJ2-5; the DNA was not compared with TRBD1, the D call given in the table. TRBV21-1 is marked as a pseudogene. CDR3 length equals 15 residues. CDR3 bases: TGTGCCAGCAGCAAGCACGGAACGTCAGGGGAGACCCAGTACTTC. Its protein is CASSKHGTSGETQYF.

The CDR3 DNA follows: TGTGCCAGCAGTGCCATGGACAGCATCCAAGAGACCCAGTACTTC. It yields the protein CASSAMDSIQETQYF. The chain employs TRBV11-3 and TRBJ2-5; D might be TRBD1 (6 bases). This CDR3 is built from 15 residues. V dropped 6 bases and J dropped 1 base, with 15 bases sitting between them. Germline V lookup: CDR1 SGHNT, CDR2 YENEEA. The full variable domain, rest sourced from reference TRBV11-3 and TRBJ2-5, is EAGVVQSPRYKIIEKKQPVAFWCNPISGHNTLYWYLQNLGQGPELLIRYENEEAVDDSQLPKDRFSAERLKGVDSTLKIQPAELGDSAVYLCASSAMDSIQETQYFGPGTRLLVL.

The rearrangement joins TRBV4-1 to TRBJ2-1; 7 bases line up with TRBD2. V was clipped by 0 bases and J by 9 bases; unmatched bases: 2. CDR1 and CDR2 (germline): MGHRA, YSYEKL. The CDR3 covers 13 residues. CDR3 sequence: CASSQDSGGEQFF. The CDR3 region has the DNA TGCGCCAGCAGCCAAGATTCGGGGGGTGAGCAGTTCTTC.

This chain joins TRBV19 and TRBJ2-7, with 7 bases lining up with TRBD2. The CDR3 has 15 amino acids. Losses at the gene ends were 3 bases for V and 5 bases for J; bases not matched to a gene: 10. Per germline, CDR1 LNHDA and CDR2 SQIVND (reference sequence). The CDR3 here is CASSIRLGGSNEQYF. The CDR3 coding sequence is TGTGCCAGTAGTATTCGTTTGGGCGGGAGCAACGAGCAGTACTTC.

The CDR3 DNA sequence: TGTGCCAGCAGCTTCGGGACAACCTTGAACACCGGGGAGCTGTTTTTT. This encodes CASSFGTTLNTGELFF. The V and J genes are TRBV11-1 and TRBJ2-2, with D tentatively TRBD1 (6 bases). Trimming took 3 bases from V and 1 from J, leaving 12 bases between them. Looked up from germline, CDR1 is SGHAT and CDR2 is FQDESV (reference sequence). The CDR3 covers 16 residues.